The 15 T cell receptor beta chains presented below share a single source sample, sequenced in a study of T-cell memory formation after mild COVID-19. TCRdb independently ran MiXCR on the 5' RACE reads; one entry per CDR3 protein. The sample holds around 140,000 distinct CDR3 sequences, over 15% seen once. Source material: PBMCs or a T cell subset sorted from them (not recorded which). All receptors come from an adult woman who had mild COVID-19 (a few samples of this study predate the infection). Cell type and time point are not known.

This clonotype has more than one count but fewer than ten. The rearrangement uses TRBV4-2 and TRBJ2-7; TRBD2 is a possible D gene (5 bases). The length of the CDR3 is 15 residues. The ends were cut back, 0 bases at V and 4 bases at J, with 13 bases in the middle. The germline gives CDR1 LGHNA, CDR2 YNFKEQ. The CDR3 loop is CASSQEIGRRYEQYF. CDR3 coding DNA: TGTGCCAGCAGCCAAGAGATCGGCAGGAGGTACGAGCAGTACTTC.

This clonotype was counted only a few times. The chain couples TRBV4-1 to TRBJ1-3; D ambiguous. CDR3 length: 15 amino acids. Trimming pared 6 bases from V and 0 bases from J, leaving 12 bases between. Germline CDR1 reads MGHRA; CDR2 reads YSYEKL. CDR3 sequence reads: CASSLRPDSGNTIYF. The CDR3 nucleotides read TGCGCCAGCAGTCTCAGACCCGACTCTGGAAACACCATATATTTT.

The J gene is TRBJ2-7, the V gene TRBV20-1, with TRBD2 matching 8 bases. Germline values: CDR1 DFQATT, CDR2 SNEGSKA (reference sequence). V gave up 3 bases and J gave up 6 bases; unmatched junction bases: 7. This CDR3 is 13 amino acids long. This CDR3 is CSASGGAYGEQYF. The CDR3 DNA is TGCAGTGCTAGCGGGGGGGCCTATGGCGAGCAGTACTTC.

The CDR3 region has the DNA TGTGCCTGGACCGACCACAGGGGGGGGAACACCGGGGAGCTGTTTTTT. Amino acid sequence: CAWTDHRGGNTGELFF. The chain carries TRBV30 and TRBJ2-2; possible D gene TRBD1, 8 bases. V was clipped by 4 bases and J by 1 base, with 16 bases between them. This CDR3 has 16 residues. Germline V gene sequence: CDR1 GTSNPN, CDR2 SVGIG (reference sequence).

The chain carries TRBV10-3 and TRBJ1-6, with D perhaps TRBD1 (5 bases). The CDR3 contains 18 residues. Deletions cut 4 bases from V and 2 bases from J, with 18 bases between. Germline lookup yields CDR1 ENHRY and CDR2 SYGVKD. For the CDR3, the DNA is TGTGCCATCAGTGGGACGGGGGGTGGACTCCCCTATAATTCACCCCTCCACTTT. Translating gives CAISGTGGGLPYNSPLHF.

This rearrangement joins TRBV5-5 to TRBJ1-5; no reliable D call. CDR1 SGHKS and CDR2 YYEKEE come from the germline V gene (reference sequence). The CDR3 has 14 residues. The germline V and J ends were trimmed by 1 base and 6 bases, with 11 bases remaining between them. CDR3 residues: CASSLSRLGQPQHF. As DNA, the CDR3 is TGTGCCAGCAGCTTGAGCAGGTTAGGTCAGCCCCAGCATTTT.

This clonotype turned up a few times. The gene calls are TRBV21-1 and TRBJ2-7; TRBD2, the table's D call, lacks a check against the DNA. TRBV21-1 is shown as a pseudogene. The CDR3 is 14 amino acids. DNA of the CDR3: TGTGCCATCCTGTCGGGGAGGGCCGGCTACGAGCAGTACTTC. Amino acid sequence: CAILSGRAGYEQYF.

This rearrangement joins TRBV7-9 to TRBJ2-3, with 7 bases matching TRBD1. The trim removed 8 bases at V and 3 bases at J, leaving 8 bases unmatched. This CDR3 is 14 amino acids long. Germline CDR1 reads SEHNR; CDR2 reads FQNEAQ (reference sequence). The CDR3 loop is CASRQGRSTDTQYF. The CDR3 DNA follows: TGTGCCAGCCGACAGGGACGATCGACAGATACGCAGTATTTT. Complete variable domain (other parts from reference TRBV7-9 and TRBJ2-3): DTGVSQNPRHKITKRGQNVTFRCDPISEHNRLYWYRQTLGQGPEFLTYFQNEAQLEKSRLLSDRFSAERPKGSFSTLEIQRTEQGDSAMYLCASRQGRSTDTQYFGPGTRLTVL.

This rearrangement joins TRBV12-3 or TRBV12-4 to TRBJ2-3; 7 bases line up with TRBD2. There are 15 residues in the CDR3. The V gene end was trimmed by 5 bases and the J gene end by 4 bases; junction bases not matched to a gene: 9. In nucleotides, the CDR3 is TGTGCCAGCAGTGGGCGGCGGGGGTTCGCAGATACGCAGTATTTT. Translation gives CASSGRRGFADTQYF.

The genes are TRBV6-5 and TRBJ2-4; 7 bases map to TRBD2. Germline V gives CDR1 MNHEY, CDR2 SVGAGI. V dropped 0 bases and J dropped 1; count of bases not matched to a gene: 3. This CDR3 comprises 16 residues. CDR3 residues: CASSYSRGTAKNIQYF. As DNA, the CDR3 is TGTGCCAGCAGTTACTCGCGGGGGACGGCCAAAAACATTCAGTACTTC.

This chain joins TRBV12-3 or TRBV12-4 and TRBJ2-5; the D is unclear. The CDR3 loop spans 12 amino acids. Deletions cut 3 bases from V and 3 bases from J, with 5 bases between. CDR3 coding DNA: TGTGCCAGCAGTTTCCTGGAAGAGACCCAGTACTTC. Translation: CASSFLEETQYF.

This clonotype has a handful of counts. V usage is TRBV3-1 and J usage is TRBJ2-7; 10 bases are a match to TRBD1. CDR1 and CDR2 (germline): LGHDT, YNNKEL (reference sequence). With 0 bases clipped from V and 3 bases from J, the junction kept 8 bases outside the gene matches. The CDR3 covers 17 residues. The CDR3 sequence is CASSQDDFGTGDYEQYF. The CDR3 coding sequence is TGTGCCAGCAGCCAAGACGATTTTGGGACAGGGGACTACGAGCAGTACTTC.

The CDR3 DNA reads as TGTGCCAGCTCACCAATGGGGAGACCAGAGACCCAGTACTTC. This translates into CASSPMGRPETQYF. J is TRBJ2-5 and V is TRBV18; a possible D gene is TRBD2 (5 bases). This CDR3 has 14 amino acids. Germline CDR1 KGHSH, CDR2 LQKENI. The V end lost 2 bases, the J end lost 4 bases, and 11 bases lay between the germline ends.

This clonotype was detected a few times. The chain recombines TRBV9 with TRBJ2-4; the D is unclear. The CDR3 loop spans 14 amino acids. Germline CDR1 is SGDLS and CDR2 is YYNGEE. Trimming shortened V by 4 bases and J by 0 bases, and 8 bases separated the two germline ends. This CDR3 reads CASSPNVAKNIQYF. CDR3 nucleotide sequence: TGTGCCAGCAGCCCCAATGTAGCCAAAAACATTCAGTACTTC.

This clonotype has more than one count but fewer than ten. This chain's CDR3 is CSARTSGGPAYNEQFF. DNA of the CDR3: TGCAGCGCCCGGACTAGCGGGGGGCCGGCCTACAATGAGCAGTTCTTC. The chain carries TRBV29-1 and TRBJ2-1; TRBD2 agrees at 14 bases. The CDR3 length is 16 residues. In germline, CDR1 is SQVTM, CDR2 ANQGSEA. With V trimmed by 7 bases and J by 2 bases, 7 bases remained unmatched.